The sequence of this T cell receptor beta chain was determined in a study of cytomegalovirus exposure and HLA in healthy donors. 13 Jbeta primers and 60 Vbeta primers were used for the PCR. The data were produced by immunoSEQ multiplex PCR, yet TCRdb's version contains in-frame clones alone and is incomplete. Among about 220,000 clones listed, roughly 70% were seen once. CDR1 is SNHLY, CDR2 FYNNEI, per germline. The CDR3 covers 14 residues. V lost 2 bases and J 4 bases, leaving 9 bases between the germline ends. This receptor was obtained from a woman under 40 in good health and CMV-seronegative. The sequencing sample was made of PBMCs. The chain has TRBV2 and TRBJ1-3, with TRBD1 as a possible D gene (6 bases). The CDR3 DNA follows: TGTGCCAGCAGTGAAAGTAGGGGGGGAAACACCATATATTTT. The encoded protein is CASSESRGGNTIYF.